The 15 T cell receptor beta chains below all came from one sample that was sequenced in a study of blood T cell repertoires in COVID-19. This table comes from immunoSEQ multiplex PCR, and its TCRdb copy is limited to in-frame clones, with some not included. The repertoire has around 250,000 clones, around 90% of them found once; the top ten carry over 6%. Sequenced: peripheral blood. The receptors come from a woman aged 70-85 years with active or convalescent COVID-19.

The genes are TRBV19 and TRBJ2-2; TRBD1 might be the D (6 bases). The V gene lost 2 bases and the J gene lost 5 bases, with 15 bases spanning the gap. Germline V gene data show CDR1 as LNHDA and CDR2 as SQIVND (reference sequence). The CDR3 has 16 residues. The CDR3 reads CASSIWGQPRTGELFF. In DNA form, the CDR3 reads TGTGCCAGTAGTATATGGGGGCAACCAAGGACCGGGGAGCTGTTTTTT. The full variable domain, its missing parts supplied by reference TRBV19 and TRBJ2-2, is DGGITQSPKYLFRKEGQNVTLSCEQNLNHDAMYWYRQDPGQGLRLIYYSQIVNDFQKGDIAEGYSVSREKKESFPLTVTSAQKNPTAFYLCASSIWGQPRTGELFFGEGSRLTVL.

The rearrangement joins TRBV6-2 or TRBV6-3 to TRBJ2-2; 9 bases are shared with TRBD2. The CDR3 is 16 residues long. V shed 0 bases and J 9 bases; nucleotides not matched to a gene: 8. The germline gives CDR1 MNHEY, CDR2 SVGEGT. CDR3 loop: CASSYSAGGPSRELFF. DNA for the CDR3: TGTGCCAGCAGTTACTCCGCGGGGGGGCCATCTAGGGAGCTGTTTTTT.

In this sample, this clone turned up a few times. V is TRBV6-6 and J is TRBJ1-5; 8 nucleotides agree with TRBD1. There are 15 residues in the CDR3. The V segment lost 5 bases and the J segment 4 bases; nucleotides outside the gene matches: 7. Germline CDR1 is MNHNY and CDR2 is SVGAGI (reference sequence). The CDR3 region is CASSPRQGTNQPQHF. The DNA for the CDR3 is TGTGCCAGCAGTCCTAGACAGGGGACAAATCAGCCCCAGCATTTT.

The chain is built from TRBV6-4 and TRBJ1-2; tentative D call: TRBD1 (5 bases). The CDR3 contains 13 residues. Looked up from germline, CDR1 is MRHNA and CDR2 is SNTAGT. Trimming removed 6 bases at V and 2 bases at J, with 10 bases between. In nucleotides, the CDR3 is TGTGCCAGCAGCTCGGACATGAACTATGGCTACACCTTC. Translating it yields CASSSDMNYGYTF.

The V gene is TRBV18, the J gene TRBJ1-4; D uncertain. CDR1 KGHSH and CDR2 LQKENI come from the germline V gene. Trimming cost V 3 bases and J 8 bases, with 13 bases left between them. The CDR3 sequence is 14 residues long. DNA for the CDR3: TGTGCCAGCTCACCTTTCCTTTCGGGGGAAAAACTGTTTTTT. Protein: CASSPFLSGEKLFF.

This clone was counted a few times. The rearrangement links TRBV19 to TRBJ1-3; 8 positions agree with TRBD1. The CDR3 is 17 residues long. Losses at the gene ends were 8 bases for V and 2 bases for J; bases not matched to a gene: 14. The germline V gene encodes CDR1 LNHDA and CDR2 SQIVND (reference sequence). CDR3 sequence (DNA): TGTGCCAGTTCTTTTACTAACCAGACAGGGGCTGGAAACACCATATATTTT. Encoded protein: CASSFTNQTGAGNTIYF.

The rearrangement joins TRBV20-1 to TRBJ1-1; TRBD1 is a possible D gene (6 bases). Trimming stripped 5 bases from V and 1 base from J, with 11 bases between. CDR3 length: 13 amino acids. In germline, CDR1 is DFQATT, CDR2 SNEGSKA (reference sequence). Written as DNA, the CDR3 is TGCAGTGCTCGTGCACAGGGGAACACTGAAGCTTTCTTT. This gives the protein CSARAQGNTEAFF.

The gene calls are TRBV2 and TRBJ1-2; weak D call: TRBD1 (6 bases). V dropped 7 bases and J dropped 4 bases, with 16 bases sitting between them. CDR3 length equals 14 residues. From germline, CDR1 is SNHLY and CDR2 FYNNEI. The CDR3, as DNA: TGTGCCAGCAATGCGGACAGTCCGGGCTATGGCTACACCTTC. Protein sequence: CASNADSPGYGYTF.

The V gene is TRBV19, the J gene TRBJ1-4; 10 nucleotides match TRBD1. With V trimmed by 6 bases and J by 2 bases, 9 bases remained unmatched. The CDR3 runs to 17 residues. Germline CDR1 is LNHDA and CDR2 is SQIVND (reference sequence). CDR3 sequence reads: CASSRRQGARTNEKLFF. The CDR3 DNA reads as TGTGCCAGTAGCCGGAGACAGGGGGCGCGGACTAATGAAAAACTGTTTTTT.

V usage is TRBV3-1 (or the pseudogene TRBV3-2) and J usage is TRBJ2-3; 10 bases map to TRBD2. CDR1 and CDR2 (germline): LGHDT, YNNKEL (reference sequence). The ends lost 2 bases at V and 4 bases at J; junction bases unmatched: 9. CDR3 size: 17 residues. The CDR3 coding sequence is TGTGCCAGCAGCCAACTCCCTAGGGGACTAGCGCCAGATACGCAGTATTTT. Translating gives CASSQLPRGLAPDTQYF.

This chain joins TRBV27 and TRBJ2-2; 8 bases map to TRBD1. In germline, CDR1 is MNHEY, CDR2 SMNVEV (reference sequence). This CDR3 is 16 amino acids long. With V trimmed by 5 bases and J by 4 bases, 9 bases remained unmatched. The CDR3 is CASSTDRGKGTGELFF. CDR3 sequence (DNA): TGTGCCAGCAGTACCGACAGGGGAAAGGGCACCGGGGAGCTGTTTTTT.

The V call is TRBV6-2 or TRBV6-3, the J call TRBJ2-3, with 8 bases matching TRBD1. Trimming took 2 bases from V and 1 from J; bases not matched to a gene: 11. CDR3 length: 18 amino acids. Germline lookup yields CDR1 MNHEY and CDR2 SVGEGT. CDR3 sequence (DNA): TGTGCCAGCAGTTACCAGACAGGGGACGGACTTCGCACAGATACGCAGTATTTT. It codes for CASSYQTGDGLRTDTQYF.

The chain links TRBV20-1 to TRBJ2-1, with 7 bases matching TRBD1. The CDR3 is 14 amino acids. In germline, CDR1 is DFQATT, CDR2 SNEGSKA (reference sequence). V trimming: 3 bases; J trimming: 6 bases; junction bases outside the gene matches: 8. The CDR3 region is CSASRISGGNEQFF. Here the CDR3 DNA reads TGCAGTGCTAGTCGAATCTCAGGGGGCAATGAGCAGTTCTTC.

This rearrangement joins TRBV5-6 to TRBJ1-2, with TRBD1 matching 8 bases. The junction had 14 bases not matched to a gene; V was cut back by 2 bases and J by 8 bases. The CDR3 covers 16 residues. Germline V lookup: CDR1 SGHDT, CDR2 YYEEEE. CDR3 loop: CASSFSLGQGREGYTF. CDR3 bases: TGTGCCAGCAGCTTTTCCCTCGGACAGGGCCGAGAGGGCTACACCTTC.

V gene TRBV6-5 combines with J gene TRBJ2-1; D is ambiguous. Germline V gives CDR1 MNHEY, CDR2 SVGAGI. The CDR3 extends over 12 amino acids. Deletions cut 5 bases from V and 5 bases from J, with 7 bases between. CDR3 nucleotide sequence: TGTGCCAGCAGTCGGAGCGACAATGAGCAGTTCTTC. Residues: CASSRSDNEQFF.